The rows below give T cell receptor beta chains drawn from one sample of a study of blood T cell repertoires in COVID-19. Data came from immunoSEQ multiplex PCR; TCRdb stores just in-frame clones and leaves some out. This sample has 100,000 to 150,000 clones, with 88% found just once. Sequencing was performed on peripheral blood. These receptor sequences come from a human donor in a cohort sampled during active COVID-19. Both conserved end residues are part of each CDR3. The D gene is left open where the match is weak. Some rows mark clone size as missing; the rest say once, few, many or name a class of expanded clone.

DNA	CDR3	D	V	J	length	size
TGCGCCAGCAGCCAAGATCCGCCCGGGTCCTACGAGCAGTACTTC	CASSQDPPGSYEQYF	-	TRBV4-1	TRBJ2-7	15	-
TGTGCCAGCAGCTTACTTCAGGGAGGGGCGGATACGCAGTATTTT	CASSLLQGGADTQYF	TRBD2	TRBV7-6	TRBJ2-3	15	-
TGTGCCAGCAGTACCCGGGACACCAACAATCAGCCCCAGCATTTT	CASSTRDTNNQPQHF	-	TRBV6-5	TRBJ1-5	15	-
TGCGCCAGCAGGGCGCAGGGTAACACTGAAGCTTTCTTT	CASRAQGNTEAFF	-	TRBV5-1	TRBJ1-1	13	once
TGCGCCAGCGAGCTGGGGGGACTAGCGAGCACAGATACGCAGTATTTT	CASELGGLASTDTQYF	TRBD2	TRBV5-1	TRBJ2-3	16	-
TGTGCCAGTAATCAAATCCGGGGGCGGGGGGCATACCAGCCCCAGCATTTT	CASNQIRGRGAYQPQHF	-	TRBV19	TRBJ1-5	17	-
TGTGCCGGGCAGGGGGCGGGTGAAGCTTTCTTT	CAGQGAGEAFF	TRBD1	TRBV28	TRBJ1-1	11	-
TGTGCCAGCAGCTCCGCGGGAACAGATACGCAGTATTTT	CASSSAGTDTQYF	-	TRBV6-6	TRBJ2-3	13	-
TGCGCCAGCAGCTTGAGGCCGGACAGGCAGACCTACGAGCAGTACTTC	CASSLRPDRQTYEQYF	TRBD1	TRBV5-1	TRBJ2-7	16	-
TGTGCCAGCAGCCAAACAGTTAGCGGGGGGCACACAGATACGCAGTATTTT	CASSQTVSGGHTDTQYF	TRBD2	TRBV4-2	TRBJ2-3	17	-
TGTGCCAGCAGCCCCGGACTAGCTGCGCAGTATTTT	CASSPGLAAQYF	TRBD2	TRBV11-1	TRBJ2-3	12	once
TGCGCCAGCAGCCAAGATCGTACAGGGGGCAGTGAAAAACTGTTTTTT	CASSQDRTGGSEKLFF	TRBD1	TRBV4-1	TRBJ1-4	16	-
TGCGCCAGCAGCCCCACCCCCACGGGGACATTGAACACTGAAGCTTTCTTT	CASSPTPTGTLNTEAFF	-	TRBV5-1	TRBJ1-1	17	-
TGTGCCAGCAGCTTAGGGGGATTACTAAATGAAAAACTGTTTTTT	CASSLGGLLNEKLFF	-	TRBV5-5	TRBJ1-4	15	-
TGTGCCAGCAGTGAAGTGGGCGGGTACACTGAAGCTTTCTTT	CASSEVGGYTEAFF	-	TRBV2	TRBJ1-1	14	-
TGTGCCACCAGCGAAGGACAGGGCGATGGCTACACCTTC	CATSEGQGDGYTF	TRBD1	TRBV15	TRBJ1-2	13	-
TGTGCCAGCAGCCAATCCCGGGGACAGTTCACAGATACGCAGTATTTT	CASSQSRGQFTDTQYF	TRBD1	TRBV3-1/TRBV3-2	TRBJ2-3	16	-
TGTGCCAGCAGTGAAGATTTTGGCGGGGCCGGGGAGCTGTTTTTT	CASSEDFGGAGELFF	-	TRBV6-1	TRBJ2-2	15	-
TGTGCCAGCTCACCAATTTCTTCTAACAATGAGCAGTTCTTC	CASSPISSNNEQFF	-	TRBV18	TRBJ2-1	14	-
TGTGCCATCAGTGAGGGGACTAGCGGGCGAGAGACCCAGTACTTC	CAISEGTSGRETQYF	TRBD2	TRBV10-3	TRBJ2-5	15	-
TGTGCCAGCAGTCCCCCCGGCCGGGGGCCCCAGCATTTT	CASSPPGRGPQHF	-	TRBV6-5	TRBJ1-5	13	-
TGTGCCATCTCAGAGGCAGGGGCGGAAGATACGCAGTATTTT	CAISEAGAEDTQYF	-	TRBV10-3	TRBJ2-3	14	once
TGCGCCAGCAGCCAGTCGAGGGCGGAGACCCAGTACTTC	CASSQSRAETQYF	-	TRBV4-1	TRBJ2-5	13	-
TGTGCCAGTAGTGCCGACAGATCCACTGAAGCTTTCTTT	CASSADRSTEAFF	-	TRBV19	TRBJ1-1	13	-
TGCGCCAGCAGCCAAGATCTCTACAGGGGGCCCAAAAACATTCAGTACTTC	CASSQDLYRGPKNIQYF	TRBD1	TRBV4-1	TRBJ2-4	17	once
TGTGCCAGCAGCGCTGGGACTAGCGGGAGGCGCGCAGATACGCAGTATTTT	CASSAGTSGRRADTQYF	TRBD2	TRBV5-4	TRBJ2-3	17	-
TGTGCCAGCAGCCAAGTCACTAGCGGAGTGAGCTCCTACGAGCAGTACTTC	CASSQVTSGVSSYEQYF	TRBD2	TRBV3-1/TRBV3-2	TRBJ2-7	17	-
TGTGCCAGCGGCGGGCGGGAGGACACCGGGGAGCTGTTTTTT	CASGGREDTGELFF	TRBD2	TRBV11-1	TRBJ2-2	14	-
TGTGCCAGCAGCCTACGAAGAGGAAAACTGTTTTTT	CASSLRRGKLFF	-	TRBV13	TRBJ1-4	12	-
TGTGCCTGGGGACAGGGGGTCGGGGAGCTGTTTTTT	CAWGQGVGELFF	TRBD1	TRBV30	TRBJ2-2	12	-
TGTGCCAGCTCACCACGCAGCGGGAGAGACTGGAAAAACATTCAGTACTTC	CASSPRSGRDWKNIQYF	TRBD2	TRBV18	TRBJ2-4	17	-
TGTGCCAGCAGTGTGTCTTTCAATCAGCCCCAGCATTTT	CASSVSFNQPQHF	-	TRBV2	TRBJ1-5	13	-
TGCAGCGTTGCGATAGCGGGAGGGCGGACCGGGGAGCTGTTTTTT	CSVAIAGGRTGELFF	TRBD2	TRBV29-1	TRBJ2-2	15	-
TGTGCCGAACGACAGCTCTATGGCTACACCTTC	CAERQLYGYTF	-	TRBV12-3/TRBV12-4	TRBJ1-2	11	-
TGTGCCAGCAGCTTGGTGAAGGTCAGGGCGGACTATGGCTACACCTTC	CASSLVKVRADYGYTF	-	TRBV5-4	TRBJ1-2	16	-